The rows below give T cell receptor beta chains drawn from one sample of a study of OX40 agonist ivuxolimab in advanced cancers. Generated by immunoSEQ multiplex PCR, the TCRdb table keeps only in-frame clones and is missing some. The sample carries around 20,000 clones, about three quarters recorded once. This specimen consisted of CD4+ or CD8+ T cells sorted from blood, obtained in a trial of the OX40 agonist ivuxolimab. The source of these receptors is an adult with an advanced solid tumor such as melanoma, head and neck, liver or kidney cancer. Each CDR3 is given with its conserved first and last residue. A D gene is named only where the DNA matches it firmly. Rows may omit the clone size; those that give it use once, few, many or a size class.

d_call,j_call,v_call,clone_size,cdr3_length,cdr3_aa,cdr3_nt
.,TRBJ1-5,TRBV15,medium-sized,12,CATSRADQPQHF,TGTGCCACCAGCAGAGCGGATCAGCCCCAGCATTTT
TRBD1,TRBJ1-4,TRBV27,.,14,CASSRTGYNEKLFF,TGTGCCAGCAGCCGGACAGGTTATAATGAAAAACTGTTTTTT
.,TRBJ2-7,TRBV29-1,.,13,CSVEEEGTYEQYF,TGCAGCGTTGAAGAAGAGGGGACCTACGAGCAGTACTTC
.,TRBJ2-7,TRBV23-1,medium-sized,16,CASTSSGTHPPYEQYF,TGCGCCAGCACTTCAAGTGGGACGCATCCCCCCTACGAGCAGTACTTC
.,TRBJ2-7,TRBV6-1,.,15,CASSEGRDRPYEQYF,TGTGCCAGCAGTGAAGGACGGGACCGCCCTTACGAGCAGTACTTC
TRBD2,TRBJ2-7,TRBV27,.,14,CASSRAGRAYEQYF,TGTGCCAGCAGTCGTGCCGGGAGGGCCTACGAGCAGTACTTC
TRBD2,TRBJ2-1,TRBV4-2,few,17,CASSQDKASGLYNEQFF,TGTGCCAGCAGCCAAGATAAGGCTAGCGGGTTATACAATGAGCAGTTCTTC
.,TRBJ2-7,TRBV4-2,.,14,CASSQDLRQDEQYF,TGTGCCAGCAGCCAAGATCTGAGACAGGACGAGCAGTACTTC
TRBD1,TRBJ2-2,TRBV2,.,15,CASSHGQVIAGELFF,TGTGCCAGCAGCCATGGACAGGTCATAGCCGGGGAGCTGTTTTTT
TRBD1,TRBJ2-7,TRBV7-2,.,14,CASSHRDRNYEQYF,TGTGCCAGCAGCCACCGGGACAGAAACTACGAGCAGTACTTC
.,TRBJ1-6,TRBV15,.,15,CATSRVRQDNSPLHF,TGTGCCACCAGCAGAGTACGGCAGGACAATTCACCCCTCCACTTT
.,TRBJ2-1,TRBV7-9,.,16,CASSLADLSSYNEQFF,TGTGCCAGCAGCTTAGCGGACCTTAGCTCCTACAATGAGCAGTTCTTC
.,TRBJ2-1,TRBV21-1,.,17,CASSKALGRGQRNEQFF,TGTGCCAGCAGCAAAGCCCTGGGCAGGGGGCAAAGAAATGAGCAGTTCTTC
.,TRBJ1-2,TRBV27,once,14,CASSELSRGGGYTF,TGTGCCAGCAGTGAACTGTCGAGAGGTGGTGGCTACACCTTC
TRBD2,TRBJ2-3,TRBV4-1,.,17,CASSQPLAGEGADTQYF,TGCGCCAGCAGCCAACCACTAGCGGGGGAAGGTGCAGATACGCAGTATTTT
TRBD1,TRBJ2-7,TRBV27,.,15,CASSPLGTDFEEQYF,TGTGCTAGCAGTCCCCTAGGGACAGACTTCGAAGAGCAGTACTTC
TRBD1,TRBJ2-7,TRBV27,medium-sized,15,CASSPFSDRVHEQYF,TGTGCCAGCAGCCCCTTTTCCGACAGGGTCCACGAGCAGTACTTC
.,TRBJ2-3,TRBV9,.,13,CASSVLDLDTQYF,TGTGCCAGCAGCGTATTAGACTTGGATACGCAGTATTTT
TRBD2,TRBJ2-1,TRBV6-5,.,14,CASTAGGSYNEQFF,TGTGCCAGCACAGCGGGCGGGAGCTACAATGAGCAGTTCTTC
TRBD1,TRBJ2-4,TRBV7-9,once,16,CASSPIEQGAGNIQYF,TGCGCCAGCAGCCCAATCGAACAGGGGGCCGGAAACATTCAGTACTTC
.,TRBJ1-1,TRBV4-1,few,16,CASSQVPGATNTEAFF,TGCGCCAGCAGCCAAGTCCCAGGGGCAACGAACACTGAAGCTTTCTTT
.,TRBJ1-1,TRBV27,.,16,CASSLPRGAGNTEAFF,TGTGCCAGCAGTTTACCGAGGGGGGCTGGCAACACTGAAGCTTTCTTT
.,TRBJ2-7,TRBV6-6,.,14,CASSSAKDSYEQYF,TGTGCCAGCAGTTCCGCTAAAGACAGTTACGAGCAGTACTTC
.,TRBJ2-2,TRBV11-2,.,14,CASSLGRNTGELFF,TGTGCCAGCAGCTTAGGTCGGAACACCGGGGAGCTGTTTTTT
TRBD1,TRBJ1-1,TRBV9,.,15,CASSASTGGLTEAFF,TGTGCCAGCAGCGCTTCGACAGGGGGCCTCACTGAAGCTTTCTTT
.,TRBJ2-5,TRBV4-2,once,14,CASSQILADAAQYF,TGTGCCAGCAGCCAAATACTCGCCGACGCGGCCCAGTACTTC
TRBD2,TRBJ2-7,TRBV7-8,.,15,CASSLGASGRLGQYF,TGTGCCAGCAGCTTAGGGGCTAGCGGGAGGTTGGGGCAGTACTTC
.,TRBJ2-4,TRBV2,.,13,CASKGSAKNIQYF,TGTGCCAGCAAGGGCAGTGCCAAAAACATTCAGTACTTC
TRBD1,TRBJ2-1,TRBV6-5,.,14,CASSTGGAGNEQFF,TGTGCCAGCAGCACAGGGGGCGCGGGCAATGAGCAGTTCTTC
TRBD1,TRBJ1-2,TRBV27,.,16,CASSLYPGQGLYGYTF,TGTGCCAGCAGTTTATACCCGGGACAGGGGCTCTATGGCTACACCTTC
TRBD2,TRBJ2-5,TRBV28,.,18,CASSSDWTSGSGGETQYF,TGTGCCAGCAGTTCAGATTGGACTAGCGGGTCAGGGGGGGAGACCCAGTACTTC
TRBD1,TRBJ2-7,TRBV7-1,.,14,CASSHRDRNYEQYF,TGTGCCAGCAGCCACCGGGACAGAAACTACGAGCAGTACTTC
.,TRBJ1-1,TRBV11-2,few,13,CASRYPGEPEAFF,TGTGCCAGCAGGTATCCAGGGGAGCCTGAAGCTTTCTTT
.,TRBJ2-3,TRBV9,.,15,CASSLRDTWTDTQYF,TGTGCCAGCAGCCTACGGGATACCTGGACAGATACGCAGTATTTT
TRBD2,TRBJ2-3,TRBV9,.,16,CASSVGEGGRTDTQYF,TGTGCCAGCAGCGTTGGGGAGGGCGGGAGAACAGATACGCAGTATTTT
TRBD1,TRBJ1-2,TRBV5-5,.,16,CASSFTDRQGSYGYTF,TGTGCCAGCAGCTTTACAGATAGACAGGGGTCCTATGGCTACACCTTC
.,TRBJ1-1,TRBV6-1,.,14,CASSADLMNTEAFF,TGTGCCAGCAGTGCGGACCTAATGAACACTGAAGCTTTCTTT
.,TRBJ2-1,TRBV7-9,.,17,CASSLLSSSGFYNEQFF,TGTGCCAGCAGCTTACTTTCGTCGAGCGGGTTCTACAATGAGCAGTTCTTC
TRBD2,TRBJ2-1,TRBV7-6,few,15,CASSPGTSGSWEQFF,TGTGCCAGCAGCCCCGGGACTAGCGGGAGCTGGGAGCAGTTCTTC
TRBD2,TRBJ2-1,TRBV28,.,17,CASSLMAGGVSYNEQFF,TGTGCCAGCAGTCTCATGGCGGGAGGGGTATCCTACAATGAGCAGTTCTTC
.,TRBJ2-5,TRBV11-2,.,13,CASSQDVEETQYF,TGTGCCAGCAGTCAGGACGTGGAGGAGACCCAGTACTTC
.,TRBJ2-7,TRBV11-2,.,15,CASSLGGAGSYEQYF,TGTGCCAGCAGCTTAGGTGGGGCGGGCTCCTACGAGCAGTACTTC
.,TRBJ2-5,TRBV7-9,.,14,CASSPYSSQETQYF,TGTGCCAGCAGCCCCTACTCGAGCCAAGAGACCCAGTACTTC